The next 22 T cell receptor beta chains were all read from a single sample in a study of blood T cells in healthy people across ages (dated by TCRdb to between 2015 and 2016). The library was made by 5' RACE. TCRdb records Illumina HiSeq 2500 as the sequencer. A second roughly 6 to 11 cycle PCR used a sample-barcoded 5' primer and a J-beta primer mix. In-frame beta chains were kept once TCRdb had trimmed the public reads at Q25 with fastp and called clones with MiXCR. Duplicate CDR3 protein sequences are folded into a single record with the most common DNA and genes. The sample includes about 770,000 distinct CDR3 sequences, with more than 40% observed a single time. The top ten clones comprise approximately 20% of the sample. Material: blood. The receptors shown here come from a man aged 55-75 years in good health.

This clonotype was seen more than once but under ten times. The V call is TRBV7-2, the J call TRBJ2-1; 14 bases fit TRBD2. Unmatched junction bases numbered 2, after V lost 4 bases and J lost 6 bases. This CDR3 comprises 15 residues. In germline, CDR1 is SGHTA, CDR2 FQGNSA. CDR3 region: CASSSGLAGVNEQFF. CDR3 DNA sequence: TGTGCCAGCAGCTCGGGACTAGCGGGGGTCAATGAGCAGTTCTTC.

This sequence joins TRBV7-9 and TRBJ2-7; the D gene is possibly TRBD2 (5 bases). The V end was cut by 5 bases, the J end by 5 bases, with 16 bases between. CDR3 length: 14 amino acids. The V gene's germline CDR1 is SEHNR and CDR2 FQNEAQ (reference sequence). CDR3 nucleotide sequence: TGTGCCAGCAGCCAGACGGGAAGCCGGAACGAGCAGTACTTC. Translating gives CASSQTGSRNEQYF.

The V call is TRBV7-9, the J call TRBJ1-1; the match to TRBD1 covers 8 bases. With V trimmed by 5 bases and J by 6 bases, 11 bases remained unmatched. Germline CDR1 reads SEHNR; CDR2 reads FQNEAQ (reference sequence). The CDR3 is 15 amino acids. This CDR3 is CASSPGGRGSAEAFF. For the CDR3, the DNA is TGTGCCAGCAGCCCAGGGGGCAGGGGGAGCGCTGAAGCTTTCTTT.

This clonotype was observed a handful of times. This sequence joins TRBV12-3 or TRBV12-4 and TRBJ2-4; D not certain. The V end was cut by 5 bases, the J end by 0 bases, with 11 bases between. The CDR3 covers 15 residues. The CDR3 region is CASSRVGRAKNIQYF. The CDR3 DNA sequence: TGTGCCAGCAGTCGCGTTGGGCGAGCCAAAAACATTCAGTACTTC.

The chain is built from TRBV27 and TRBJ2-5; D might be TRBD1 (6 bases). The germline gives CDR1 MNHEY, CDR2 SMNVEV (reference sequence). V shed 7 bases and J shed 10 bases, with 25 bases lying between them. The CDR3 has 15 residues. The CDR3 coding sequence is TGTGCCAGCAACCCTGGGGGACATAGTAGTGTTGGCCAGTACTTC. It codes for CASNPGGHSSVGQYF.

This clonotype was seen only a few times. This sequence joins TRBV20-1 and TRBJ2-1, with D perhaps TRBD1 (6 bases). Trimming stripped 6 bases from V and 4 bases from J, with 10 bases between. In germline, CDR1 is DFQATT, CDR2 SNEGSKA (reference sequence). This CDR3 has 12 residues. The CDR3 coding sequence is TGCAGTGCGAAGAGGGGGTACAATGAGCAGTTCTTC. It specifies CSAKRGYNEQFF.

The gene calls are TRBV30 and TRBJ2-7; 7 bases fit TRBD2. Germline CDR1 GTSNPN, CDR2 SVGIG (reference sequence). The V segment lost 3 bases and the J segment 3 bases; nucleotides outside the gene matches: 11. There are 15 residues in the CDR3. The DNA of the CDR3 is TGTGCCTGGAGAAATCGTCAATGGGGGGGCTACGAGCAGTACTTC. Residues: CAWRNRQWGGYEQYF.

The rearrangement uses TRBV20-1 and TRBJ1-2; 8 bases line up with TRBD1. This CDR3 spans 13 amino acids. The V segment lost 3 bases and the J segment 6 bases; nucleotides outside the gene matches: 6. The germline gives CDR1 DFQATT, CDR2 SNEGSKA (reference sequence). The CDR3 DNA is TGCAGTGCTAGCCAGGGGGCGGGGAATGGCTACACCTTC. Amino acids: CSASQGAGNGYTF.

This sequence joins TRBV12-3 or TRBV12-4 and TRBJ1-5; no reliable D call. The CDR3 consists of 14 residues. V was cut by 11 bases and J by 0 bases, with 14 bases left in between. In DNA form, the CDR3 reads TGTGCCGGCTCATGGGCTTATAGCAATCAGCCCCAGCATTTT. Protein: CAGSWAYSNQPQHF.

The table lists this clonotype with a few counts. This chain connects TRBV28 to TRBJ2-1; D gene ambiguous. CDR1 is MDHEN, CDR2 SYDVKM, per germline. V was pared by 5 bases and J by 8 bases, with 19 bases between. This CDR3 contains 15 residues. In nucleotides, the CDR3 is TGTGCCAGCAGTCCCTCGACCGGACCGGCCGATGAGCAGTTCTTC. It codes for CASSPSTGPADEQFF.

In this sample, this clonotype turned up once. The V and J genes are TRBV20-1 and TRBJ2-1; no firm D call. Germline loops: CDR1 DFQATT, CDR2 SNEGSKA (reference sequence). V gave up 8 bases and J gave up 0 bases, with 17 bases separating them. The CDR3 length is 15 residues. The CDR3 region is CSTQPDPSSYNEQFF. CDR3 DNA: TGCAGTACTCAGCCGGATCCTAGCTCCTACAATGAGCAGTTCTTC.

Only a few counts were recorded for this clonotype. The chain is built from TRBV14 and TRBJ2-7; 9 nucleotides align to TRBD1. The CDR3 has 16 residues. Germline loops: CDR1 SGHDN, CDR2 FVKESK. With 0 bases clipped from V and 4 bases from J, the junction kept 7 bases outside the gene matches. CDR3 sequence: CASSQDLGQGLYEQYF. In nucleotides, the CDR3 is TGTGCCAGCAGCCAAGATCTGGGACAGGGATTATACGAGCAGTACTTC.

This sequence joins TRBV29-1 and TRBJ2-1; D uncertain. The DNA end lines up better with TRBJ2-7; the J call may be wrong. This CDR3 is 15 amino acids long. Germline assignment: CDR1 SQVTM and CDR2 ANQGSEA. CDR3 region: CSVEGNGQSYNEQYF. The CDR3 nucleotides are TGCAGCGTTGAGGGGAACGGGCAGTCCTACAATGAGCAGTACTTC.

The genes are TRBV28 and TRBJ2-3, with D hard to call. Trimming cost V 5 bases and J 9 bases, with 12 bases left between them. Germline values: CDR1 MDHEN, CDR2 SYDVKM. The CDR3 runs to 12 residues. The CDR3 here is CASSLSPSTQYF. In nucleotides, the CDR3 is TGTGCCAGCAGTCTAAGCCCCAGCACGCAGTATTTT.

This chain connects TRBV12-3 or TRBV12-4 to TRBJ2-7; D is perhaps TRBD2 (6 bases). CDR3 size: 13 residues. Trimming removed 3 bases from V and 5 bases from J, with 11 bases in between. In DNA form, the CDR3 reads TGTGCCAGCAGTTTTGGAGGGGAGGACGAGCAGTACTTC. Protein: CASSFGGEDEQYF.

This clonotype was counted many times. One end of the junction does not line up with germline, which may come from a read error. The chain employs TRBV5-1 and TRBJ2-1, with 8 nucleotides matching TRBD1. The CDR3 has 15 amino acids. Germline CDR1 is SGHRS and CDR2 is YFSETQ. The CDR3 loop is CASSSDRGLYNEQFF. The DNA for the CDR3 is TGTGCCAGCAGCTCCGACAGGGGCCTATACAATGAGCAGTTCTTC.

This clonotype has more than one count but fewer than ten. The chain recombines TRBV7-2 with TRBJ2-3, with 8 nucleotides matching TRBD1. V dropped 5 bases and J dropped 5; count of bases not matched to a gene: 6. Germline loops: CDR1 SGHTA, CDR2 FQGNSA. This CDR3 contains 14 residues. The CDR3 is CASSPGTGGDTQYF. The CDR3 region has the DNA TGTGCCAGCAGCCCCGGGACAGGAGGAGATACGCAGTATTTT.

CDR3: CASSLVANAEYEQYF. Written as DNA, the CDR3 is TGTGCCAGCAGCTTAGTGGCCAACGCGGAATACGAGCAGTACTTC. The chain links TRBV7-2 to TRBJ2-7; no clear D gene. Germline V CDR1 and CDR2: SGHTA, FQGNSA. The CDR3 sequence is 15 residues long. Trimming left V 1 base short and J 4 bases short, with 14 bases between.

The table lists this clonotype with a few counts. The rearrangement uses TRBV3-1 and TRBJ2-4; D may be TRBD1 or TRBD2 (6 bases each). Trimming stripped 6 bases from V and 14 bases from J, with 17 bases between. The CDR3 runs to 12 residues. Per germline, CDR1 LGHDT and CDR2 YNNKEL (reference sequence). CDR3 in DNA: TGTGCCAGCAGAAGTCTCGGGGGCACCGAGTACTTC. Protein product: CASRSLGGTEYF.

The chain has TRBV7-9 and TRBJ2-5, with D unresolved. The DNA end is a closer match to TRBJ2-7, so the J assignment may be wrong. The CDR3 is 13 residues long. Germline V gives CDR1 SEHNR, CDR2 FQNEAQ (reference sequence). DNA of the CDR3: TGTGCCAGCAGCTTTTATACTTCAGACGAGCAGTACTTC. Amino acids: CASSFYTSDEQYF.

The chain uses TRBV4-1 and TRBJ1-2; D remains unclear. Trimming removed 0 bases at V and 5 bases at J, with 19 bases between. The CDR3 has 17 amino acids. CDR1 is MGHRA, CDR2 YSYEKL, per germline. The CDR3 protein is CASSQDPRGLSSYGYTF. The CDR3 DNA is TGCGCCAGCAGCCAAGATCCAAGAGGGTTGTCATCGTATGGCTACACCTTC.

The chain carries TRBV6-1 and TRBJ2-5; D is uncertain. V was trimmed by 4 bases and J by 3 bases, leaving 9 bases between them. This CDR3 contains 13 residues. Germline loops: CDR1 MNHNS, CDR2 SASEGT. This CDR3 reads CASSVRSKETQYF. The DNA for the CDR3 is TGTGCCAGCAGTGTACGCTCGAAAGAGACCCAGTACTTC.